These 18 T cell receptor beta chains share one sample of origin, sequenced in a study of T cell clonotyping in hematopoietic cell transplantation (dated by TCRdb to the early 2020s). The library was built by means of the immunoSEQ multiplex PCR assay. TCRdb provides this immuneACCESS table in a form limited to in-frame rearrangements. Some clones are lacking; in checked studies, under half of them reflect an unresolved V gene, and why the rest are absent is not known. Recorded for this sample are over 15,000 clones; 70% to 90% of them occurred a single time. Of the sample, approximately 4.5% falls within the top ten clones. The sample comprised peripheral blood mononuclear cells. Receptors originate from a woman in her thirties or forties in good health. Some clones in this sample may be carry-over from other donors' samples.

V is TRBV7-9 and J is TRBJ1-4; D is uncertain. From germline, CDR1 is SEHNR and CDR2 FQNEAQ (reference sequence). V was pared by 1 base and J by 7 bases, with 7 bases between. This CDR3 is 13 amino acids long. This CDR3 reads CASSLEGGEKLFF. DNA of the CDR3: TGTGCCAGCAGCTTAGAAGGCGGTGAAAAACTGTTTTTT.

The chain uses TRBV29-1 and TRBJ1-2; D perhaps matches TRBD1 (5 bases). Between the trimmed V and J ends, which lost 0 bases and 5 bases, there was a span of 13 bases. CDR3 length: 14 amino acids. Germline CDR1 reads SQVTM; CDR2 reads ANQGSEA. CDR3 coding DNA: TGCAGCGTTGAAGAAGCCGGGACCGTTTATGGCTACACCTTC. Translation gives CSVEEAGTVYGYTF.

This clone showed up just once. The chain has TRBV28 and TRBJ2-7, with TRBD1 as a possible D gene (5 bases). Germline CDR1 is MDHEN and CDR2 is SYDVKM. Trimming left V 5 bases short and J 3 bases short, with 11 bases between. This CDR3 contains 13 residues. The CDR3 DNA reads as TGTGCCAGCAGTGGGGCACGGAACTACGAGCAGTACTTC. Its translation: CASSGARNYEQYF. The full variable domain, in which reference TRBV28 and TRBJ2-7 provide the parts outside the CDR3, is DVKVTQSSRYLVKRTGEKVFLECVQDMDHENMFWYRQDPGLGLRLIYFSYDVKMKEKGDIPEGYSVSREKKERFSLILESASTNQTSMYLCASSGARNYEQYFGPGTRLTVT.

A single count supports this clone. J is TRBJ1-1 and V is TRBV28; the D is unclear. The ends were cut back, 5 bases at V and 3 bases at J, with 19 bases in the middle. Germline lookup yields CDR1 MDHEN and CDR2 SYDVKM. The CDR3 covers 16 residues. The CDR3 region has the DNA TGTGCCAGCAGTCCCACCTTGTTTGGGGAGTACACTGAAGCTTTCTTT. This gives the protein CASSPTLFGEYTEAFF.

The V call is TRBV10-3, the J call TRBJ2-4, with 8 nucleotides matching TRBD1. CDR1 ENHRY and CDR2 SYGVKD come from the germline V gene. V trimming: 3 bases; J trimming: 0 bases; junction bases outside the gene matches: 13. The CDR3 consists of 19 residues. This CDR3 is CAISDSGTGVPLAKNIQYF. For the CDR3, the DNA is TGTGCCATCAGTGATTCCGGGACAGGAGTCCCATTAGCCAAAAACATTCAGTACTTC.

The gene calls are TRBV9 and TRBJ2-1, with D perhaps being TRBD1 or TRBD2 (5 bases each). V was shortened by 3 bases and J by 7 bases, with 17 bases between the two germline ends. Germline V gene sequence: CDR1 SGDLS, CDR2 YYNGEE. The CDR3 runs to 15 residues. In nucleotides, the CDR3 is TGTGCCAGCAGCGCGCTCGGGACGGAGTCTAATGAGCAGTTCTTC. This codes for CASSALGTESNEQFF. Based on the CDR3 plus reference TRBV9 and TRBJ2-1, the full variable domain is DSGVTQTPKHLITATGQRVTLRCSPRSGDLSVYWYQQSLDQGLQFLIQYYNGEERAKGNILERFSAQQFPDLHSELNLSSLELGDSALYFCASSALGTESNEQFFGPGTRLTVL.

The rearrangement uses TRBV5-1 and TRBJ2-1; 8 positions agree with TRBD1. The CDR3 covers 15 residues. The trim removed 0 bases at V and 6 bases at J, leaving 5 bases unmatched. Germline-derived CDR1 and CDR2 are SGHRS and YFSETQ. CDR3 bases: TGCGCCAGCAGCTTGGAAGCGACAGGGGCCAATGAGCAGTTCTTC. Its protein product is CASSLEATGANEQFF.

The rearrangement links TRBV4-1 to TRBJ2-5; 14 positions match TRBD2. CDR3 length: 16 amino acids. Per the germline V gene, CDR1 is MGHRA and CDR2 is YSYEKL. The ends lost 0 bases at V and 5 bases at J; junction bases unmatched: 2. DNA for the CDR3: TGCGCCAGCAGCCAAGAGGGACTAGCGGGAGTTGAGACCCAGTACTTC. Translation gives CASSQEGLAGVETQYF.

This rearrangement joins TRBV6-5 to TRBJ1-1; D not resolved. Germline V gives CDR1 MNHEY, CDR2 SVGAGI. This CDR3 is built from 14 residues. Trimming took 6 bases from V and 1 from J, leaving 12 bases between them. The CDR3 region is CASRRIRSNTEAFF. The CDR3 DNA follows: TGTGCCAGCAGAAGAATAAGATCGAACACTGAAGCTTTCTTT.

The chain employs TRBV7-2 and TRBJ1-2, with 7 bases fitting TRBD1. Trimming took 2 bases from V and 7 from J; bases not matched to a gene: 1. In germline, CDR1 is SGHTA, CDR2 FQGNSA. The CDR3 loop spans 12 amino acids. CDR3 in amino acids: CASSLTGVGYTF. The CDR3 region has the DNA TGTGCCAGCAGCTTAACAGGGGTTGGCTACACCTTC.

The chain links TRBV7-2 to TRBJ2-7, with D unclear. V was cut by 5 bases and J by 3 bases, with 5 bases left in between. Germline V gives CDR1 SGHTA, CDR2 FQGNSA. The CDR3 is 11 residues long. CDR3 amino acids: CASSQHYEQYF. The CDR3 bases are TGTGCCAGCAGCCAACACTACGAGCAGTACTTC.

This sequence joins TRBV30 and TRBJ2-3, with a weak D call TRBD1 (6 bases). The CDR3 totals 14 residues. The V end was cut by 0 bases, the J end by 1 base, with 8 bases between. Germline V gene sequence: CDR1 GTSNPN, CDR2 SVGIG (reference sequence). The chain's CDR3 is CAWSVGGGTDTQYF. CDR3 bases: TGTGCCTGGAGTGTTGGGGGCGGCACAGATACGCAGTATTTT.

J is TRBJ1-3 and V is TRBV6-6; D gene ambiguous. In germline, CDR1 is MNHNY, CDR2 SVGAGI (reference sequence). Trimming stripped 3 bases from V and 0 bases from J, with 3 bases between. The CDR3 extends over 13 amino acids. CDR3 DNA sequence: TGTGCCAGCAGTTATAGCTCTGGAAACACCATATATTTT. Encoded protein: CASSYSSGNTIYF.

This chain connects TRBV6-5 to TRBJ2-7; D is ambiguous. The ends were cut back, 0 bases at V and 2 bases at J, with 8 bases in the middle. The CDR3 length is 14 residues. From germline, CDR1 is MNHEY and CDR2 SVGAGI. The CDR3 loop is CASSYSHYPYEQYF. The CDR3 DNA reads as TGTGCCAGCAGTTACTCACACTACCCCTACGAGCAGTACTTC.

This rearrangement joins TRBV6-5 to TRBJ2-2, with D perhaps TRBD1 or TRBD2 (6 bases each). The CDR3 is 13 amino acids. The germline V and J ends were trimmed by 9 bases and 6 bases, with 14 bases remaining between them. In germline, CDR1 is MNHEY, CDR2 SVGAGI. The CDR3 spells CASGGLGSGELFF. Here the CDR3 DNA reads TGTGCCAGTGGGGGGCTGGGGTCCGGGGAGCTGTTTTTT.

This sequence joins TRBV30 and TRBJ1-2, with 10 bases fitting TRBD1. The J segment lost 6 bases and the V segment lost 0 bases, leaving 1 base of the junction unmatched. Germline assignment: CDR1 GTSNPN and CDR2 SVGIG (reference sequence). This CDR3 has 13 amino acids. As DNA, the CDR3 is TGTGCCTGGAGTGTAGGACAGGGGGATGGCTACACCTTC. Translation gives CAWSVGQGDGYTF.

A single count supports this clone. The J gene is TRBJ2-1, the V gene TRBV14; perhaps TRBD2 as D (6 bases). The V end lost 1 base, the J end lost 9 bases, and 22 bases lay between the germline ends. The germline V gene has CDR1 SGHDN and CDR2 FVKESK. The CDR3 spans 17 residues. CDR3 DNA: TGTGCCAGCAGCCAAGTGGAACTAGCAGGCCAACTGGGTGAGCAGTTCTTC. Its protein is CASSQVELAGQLGEQFF.

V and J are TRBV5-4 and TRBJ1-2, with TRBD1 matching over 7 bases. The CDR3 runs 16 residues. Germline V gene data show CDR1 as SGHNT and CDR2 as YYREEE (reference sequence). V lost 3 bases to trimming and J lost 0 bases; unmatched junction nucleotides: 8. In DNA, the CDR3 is TGTGCCAGCAGCTCCCGCGCCGGGACAGCTAACTATGGCTACACCTTC. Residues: CASSSRAGTANYGYTF.